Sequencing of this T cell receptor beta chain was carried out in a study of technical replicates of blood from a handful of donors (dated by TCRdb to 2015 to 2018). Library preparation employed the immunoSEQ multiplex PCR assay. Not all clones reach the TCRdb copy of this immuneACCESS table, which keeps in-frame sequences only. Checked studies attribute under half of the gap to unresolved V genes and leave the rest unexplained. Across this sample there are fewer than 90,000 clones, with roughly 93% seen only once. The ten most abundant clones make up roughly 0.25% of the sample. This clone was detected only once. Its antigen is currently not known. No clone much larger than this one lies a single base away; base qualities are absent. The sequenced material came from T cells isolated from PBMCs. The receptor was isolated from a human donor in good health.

The DNA reads TGTGCCAGCAGCCAAGCTCCCGGATCAGGGGGCGCGTCTGGAAACACCATATATTTT. Translated, this is CASSQAPGSGGASGNTIYF. Rearrangement joined TRBV4-2 to TRBJ1-3, with 8 bases in between that match TRBD1. V and J are trimmed by 1 base and 1 base, and the gene matches miss 12 bases of the junction. Inclusive of the bounding cysteine and phenylalanine, the CDR3 is 19 residues long. Here the CDR3 DNA is all that survives: 57 bases in frame from base 1. In the germline V gene, CDR1 corresponds to LGHNA and CDR2 to YNFKEQ.